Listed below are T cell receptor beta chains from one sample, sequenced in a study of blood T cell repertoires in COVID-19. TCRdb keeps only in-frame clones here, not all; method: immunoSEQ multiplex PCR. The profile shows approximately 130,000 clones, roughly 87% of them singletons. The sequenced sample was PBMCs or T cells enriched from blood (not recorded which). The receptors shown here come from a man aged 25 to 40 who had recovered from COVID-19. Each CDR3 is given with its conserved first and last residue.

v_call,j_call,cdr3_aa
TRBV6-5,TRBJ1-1,CASRGLWSTEAFF
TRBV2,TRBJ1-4,CASSEAQASTNEKLFF
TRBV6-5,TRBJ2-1,CASRDIAGAWGEQFF
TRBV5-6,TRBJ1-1,CASSLGTGRNTEAFF
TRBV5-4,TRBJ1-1,CASSRQGNTEAFF
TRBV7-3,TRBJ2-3,CASSSGRAADTQYF
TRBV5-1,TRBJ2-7,CASSLRDSSYEQYF
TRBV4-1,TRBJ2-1,CASSHPGLAGGDEQFF
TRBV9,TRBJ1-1,CASSVGLQGEAFF
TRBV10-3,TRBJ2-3,CAISEFYSGDSDTQYF
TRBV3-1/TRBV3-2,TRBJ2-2,CASSHSGQWNTGELFF
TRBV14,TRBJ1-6,CASSQDRVYNSPLHF
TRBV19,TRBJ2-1,CASSIQRGEQFF
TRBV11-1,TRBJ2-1,CASSFSAGETNEQFF